This TCR beta chain was captured by sequencing in a study of circulating CD8 cells and anti-PD-1 response in melanoma. Sorting of live CD3+CD8+TCRalphabeta+ cells by PD-1 and/or TIGIT gave four subsets. CDR1 SGDLS and CDR2 YYNGEE come from the germline V gene. This CDR3 comprises 13 residues. Trimming shortened V by 3 bases and J by 6 bases, and 11 bases separated the two germline ends. The QIAseq Immune Repertoire TCR panel built the libraries from roughly 15 ng of total RNA. Each CDR3 protein gets one entry after TCRdb re-called the reads with MiXCR. The table includes roughly 860 distinct CDR3 sequences, 6% to 9.5% detected once. Findings and limits, study-wide: TIGIT repertoires were least diverse, DNEG repertoires most diverse.

By share, this clonotype counts as medium-sized. What it binds is unknown. The sequence came from a human donor with melanoma. This sequence joins TRBV9 and TRBJ2-3; no firm D call. Sequenced here: CD8+ T cells from PBMCs, sampled at baseline or after one month of anti-PD-1 therapy (not recorded which). CDR3 in DNA: TGTGCCAGCAGCGACGGGCCCAGCGATACGCAGTATTTT. Translated: CASSDGPSDTQYF.